The text below deals with one TCR beta chain. At least ten counts were recorded for this clonotype. Which antigen it targets is not known. No base quality values were provided; no much bigger clone lies one nucleotide off. The data originate from a study of human T cells and chemical hapten exposure listed by TCRdb under 2021. Some background on the complete study: For sensitization, 2% DPC in acetone was applied to a 2 cm by 2 cm area of upper inner arm skin. The mostly female patient cohort included alopecia areata with under or over 50% scalp involvement, alopecia totalis and alopecia universalis. Libraries were pooled for sequencing, and per-sample TCR yields varied mainly because of small differences in library volumes within the pool. Patient blood was sampled pre-sensitization (week 0) and at 2, 6 and about 24 weeks after DPC sensitization. Throughout the roughly 25-week study period, patients were also given weekly therapeutic DPC doses on the scalp. Roughly 30 alopecia patients provided blood for TCR sequencing at one to four time points (pre-sensitization, 2, 6 and 24 weeks). The study tracked peripheral blood TCR repertoire changes in vivo during primary and secondary sensitization to the hapten diphenylcyclopropenone (DPC) in alopecia patients. Patch tests used Finn chambers with 0.01% DPC on the upper back, scored after 6 days by International Contact Dermatitis Research Group standards.

This sample's time point label indicates: patch test 2, 6 weeks after DPC sensitization. What this sample's treatment or condition label stands for: therapeutic diphenylcyclopropenone sensitization with weekly scalp DPC. At every patch-test visit, the blood draw took place before the patch test was put on. Eligible patients were aged 18 to 70, diagnosed with alopecia, deemed suitable for DPC therapy, and excluded if pregnant. Total RNA was isolated from unfractionated whole blood collected in Tempus Blood RNA tubes. Libraries came from RACE. The listed sequencing device is NextSeq 500. During library preparation, unique molecular identifiers were attached to individual cDNA molecules so that TCRs could be counted in a quantitative, reproducible way. From each blood RNA sample, both TCR alpha and TCR beta chains were sequenced. In the authors' own workflow: The median number of TCRs per sample was 95,638, ranging from about 23,224 to 700,000. The Decombinator software suite was used to annotate the V, J and CDR3 of the TCR reads. Every sample was subsampled to the same number of TCRs (28,000) for the PS versus PT1 abundance plots. Expanded TCRs were defined as absent before sensitization and observed at least eight times at the 2-week time point. TCRdb ran its own pipeline on the public reads, namely fastp trimming at Q25 and MiXCR clone calling, and kept in-frame beta chains. Rows are unified per CDR3 protein, each entry keeping the most common DNA and genes. The authors' filters were not applied to this entry. Here the sample has about 140,000 distinct CDR3 sequences; around 11% occur a single time. Of the sample, 1.3% to 1.5% is held by the ten largest clones.

General findings and caveats noted by the study authors: Because every patient had alopecia, a presumed autoimmune disease, the patients' immune response might differ from that of healthy individuals. DPC sensitization did not change the number of TCRs with a frequency above 1 in 1000, and there was no evidence of changes in global repertoire structure. Patch test score was positively correlated with the number of PT1 expanded TCRs, with significance at thresholds 8, 16 and 32 but not at 4. After repeated subsampling, the strength of the expansion versus patch-test correlation and the threshold at which it became significant changed. Compared with pre-sensitization or healthy control sets, expanded TCRs formed significantly more large CDR3 similarity clusters, which is consistent with antigen-driven responses.

Sample: whole blood, taken in connection with sensitization to the hapten diphenylcyclopropenone (DPC). The sequence was obtained from a woman between 45 and 60 years old with alopecia areata. Some clones in this sample may be carry-over from other donors' samples.

In nucleotide form, the sequence is TGCGCCAGCGCTACCGACCGCCCCCCCTACGAGCAGTACTTC. This encodes CASATDRPPYEQYF. The V and J segments used are TRBV5-1 and TRBJ2-7, with the D segment identity uncertain. From the cysteine through the phenylalanine, the CDR3 covers 14 amino acids. The sequence is cut down to CDR3 DNA, 42 bases in frame from base 1. V sheds 7 bases and J sheds 2 bases, leaving 16 bases between their ends. The germline V gene specifies SGHRS as CDR1 and YFSETQ as CDR2.